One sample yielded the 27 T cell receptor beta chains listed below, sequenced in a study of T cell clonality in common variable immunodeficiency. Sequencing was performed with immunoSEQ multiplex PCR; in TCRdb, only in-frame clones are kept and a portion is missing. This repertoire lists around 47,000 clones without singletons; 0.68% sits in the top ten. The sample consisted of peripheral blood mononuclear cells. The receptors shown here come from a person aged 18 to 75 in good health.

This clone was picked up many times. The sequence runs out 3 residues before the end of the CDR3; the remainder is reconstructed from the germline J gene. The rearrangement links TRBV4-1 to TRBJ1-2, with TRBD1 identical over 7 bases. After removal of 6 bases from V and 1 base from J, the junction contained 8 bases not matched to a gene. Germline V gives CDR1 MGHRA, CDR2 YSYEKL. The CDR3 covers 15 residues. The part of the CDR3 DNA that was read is TGCGCCAGCAGTCGAGAGGACAGGAGTAACTATGGC. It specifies CASSREDRSNYG. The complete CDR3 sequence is CASSREDRSNYGYTF.

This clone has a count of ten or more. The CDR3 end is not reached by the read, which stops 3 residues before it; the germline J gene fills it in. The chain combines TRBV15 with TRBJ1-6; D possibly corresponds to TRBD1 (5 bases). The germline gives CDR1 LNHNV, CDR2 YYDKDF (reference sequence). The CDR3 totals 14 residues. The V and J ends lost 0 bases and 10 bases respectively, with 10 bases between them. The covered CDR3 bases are TGTGCCACCAGCAGAGACAGGGCAGGCTCACCC. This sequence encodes CATSRDRAGSP. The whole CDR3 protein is CATSRDRAGSPLHF.

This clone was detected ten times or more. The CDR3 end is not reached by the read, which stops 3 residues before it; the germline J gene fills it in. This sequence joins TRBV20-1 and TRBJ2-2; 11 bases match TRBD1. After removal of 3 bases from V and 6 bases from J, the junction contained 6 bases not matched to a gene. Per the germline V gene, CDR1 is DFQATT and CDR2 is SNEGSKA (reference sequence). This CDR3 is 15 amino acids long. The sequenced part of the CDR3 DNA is TGCAGTGCTAGTTCCGGGACAGGGGGGTCCGGGGAG. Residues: CSASSGTGGSGE. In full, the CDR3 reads CSASSGTGGSGELFF.

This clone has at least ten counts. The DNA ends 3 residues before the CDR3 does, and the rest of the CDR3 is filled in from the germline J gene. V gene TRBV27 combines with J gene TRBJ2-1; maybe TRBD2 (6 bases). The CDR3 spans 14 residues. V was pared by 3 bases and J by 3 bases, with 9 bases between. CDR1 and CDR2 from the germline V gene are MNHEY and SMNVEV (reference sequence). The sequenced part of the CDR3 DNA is TGTGCCAGCAGTTTTGGCGGGGACTACAATGAG. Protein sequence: CASSFGGDYNE. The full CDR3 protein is CASSFGGDYNEQFF.

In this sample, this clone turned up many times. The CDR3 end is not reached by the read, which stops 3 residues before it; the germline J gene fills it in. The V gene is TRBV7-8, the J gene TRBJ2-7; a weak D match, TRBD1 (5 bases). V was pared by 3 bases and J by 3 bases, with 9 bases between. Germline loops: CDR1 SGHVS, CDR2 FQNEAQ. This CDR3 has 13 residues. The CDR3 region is CASSLGLFYEQYF. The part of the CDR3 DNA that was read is TGTGCCAGCAGCTTGGGGCTTTTCTACGAG.

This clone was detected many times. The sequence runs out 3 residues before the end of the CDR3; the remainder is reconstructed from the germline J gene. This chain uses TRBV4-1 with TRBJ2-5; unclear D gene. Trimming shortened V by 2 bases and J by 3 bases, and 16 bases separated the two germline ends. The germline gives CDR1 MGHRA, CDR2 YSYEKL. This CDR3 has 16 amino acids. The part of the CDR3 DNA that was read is TGCGCCAGCAGCCAAACTCCAGGTGCTTTCAAAGAGACC. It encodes CASSQTPGAFKET. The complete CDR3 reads CASSQTPGAFKETQYF.

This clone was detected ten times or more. Incomplete CDR3 DNA: TGTGCCAGCTCACCCCCGACTAGATCCGATACG. It encodes CASSPPTRSDT. The full CDR3 protein reads CASSPPTRSDTQYF. The chain uses TRBV18 and TRBJ2-3; D is perhaps TRBD2 (6 bases). From the germline J gene comes the end of the CDR3, since the read stops 3 residues before it. Germline V CDR1 and CDR2: KGHSH, LQKENI. V lost 3 bases and J lost 6, with 13 bases in between. The CDR3 covers 14 residues.

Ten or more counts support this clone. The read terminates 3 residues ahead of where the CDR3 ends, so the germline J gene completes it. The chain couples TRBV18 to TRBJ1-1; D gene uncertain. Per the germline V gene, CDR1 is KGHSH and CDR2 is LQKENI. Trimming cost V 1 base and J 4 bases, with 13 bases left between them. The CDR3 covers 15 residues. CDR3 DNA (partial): TGTGCCAGCTCACCACGGGCCGGCGGGAGCACTGAA. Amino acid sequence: CASSPRAGGSTE. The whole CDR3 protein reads CASSPRAGGSTEAFF.

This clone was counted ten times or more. CDR3 residues: CSVTTTGWTYGYTF. The sequenced part of the CDR3 DNA is TGCAGCGTCACAACAACGGGGTGGACCTATGGC. The rearrangement joins TRBV29-1 to TRBJ1-2; D gene ambiguous. The CDR3 end falls 3 residues outside the read, so it is completed with the germline J gene. Trimming removed 6 bases at V and 4 bases at J, with 18 bases between. The CDR3 length is 14 residues. The germline gives CDR1 SQVTM, CDR2 ANQGSEA.

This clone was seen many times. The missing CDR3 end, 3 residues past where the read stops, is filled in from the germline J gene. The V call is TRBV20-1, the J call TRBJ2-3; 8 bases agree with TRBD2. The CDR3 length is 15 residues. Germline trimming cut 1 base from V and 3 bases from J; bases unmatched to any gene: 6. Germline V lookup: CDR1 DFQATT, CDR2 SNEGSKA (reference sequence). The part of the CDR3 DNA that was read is TGCAGTGCTAGAGGGCCAGCGGGGGTGACAGATACG. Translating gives CSARGPAGVTDT. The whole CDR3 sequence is CSARGPAGVTDTQYF.

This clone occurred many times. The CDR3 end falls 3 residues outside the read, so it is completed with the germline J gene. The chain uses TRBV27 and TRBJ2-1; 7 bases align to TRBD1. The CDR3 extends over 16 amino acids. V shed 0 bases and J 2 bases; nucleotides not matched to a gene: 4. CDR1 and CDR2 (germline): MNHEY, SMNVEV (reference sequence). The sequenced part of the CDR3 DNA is TGTGCCAGCAGTTTATCCCCCGGGACAGCCTACAATGAG. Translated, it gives CASSLSPGTAYNE. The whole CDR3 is CASSLSPGTAYNEQFF.

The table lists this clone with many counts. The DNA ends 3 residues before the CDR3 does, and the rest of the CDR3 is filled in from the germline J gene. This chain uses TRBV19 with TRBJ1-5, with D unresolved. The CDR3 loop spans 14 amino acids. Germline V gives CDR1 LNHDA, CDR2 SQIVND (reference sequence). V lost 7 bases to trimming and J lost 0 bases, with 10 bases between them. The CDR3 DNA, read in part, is TGTGCCAGTATCACGGGTGATAGCAATCAGCCC. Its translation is CASITGDSNQP. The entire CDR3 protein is CASITGDSNQPQHF.

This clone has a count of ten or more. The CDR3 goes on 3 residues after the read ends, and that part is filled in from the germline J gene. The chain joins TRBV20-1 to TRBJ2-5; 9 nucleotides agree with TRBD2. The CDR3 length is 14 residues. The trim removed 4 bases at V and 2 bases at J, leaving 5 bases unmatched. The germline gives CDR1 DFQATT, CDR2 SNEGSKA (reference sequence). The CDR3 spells CSATKAGGQETQYF. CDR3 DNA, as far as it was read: TGCAGTGCTACGAAAGCGGGGGGACAAGAGACC.

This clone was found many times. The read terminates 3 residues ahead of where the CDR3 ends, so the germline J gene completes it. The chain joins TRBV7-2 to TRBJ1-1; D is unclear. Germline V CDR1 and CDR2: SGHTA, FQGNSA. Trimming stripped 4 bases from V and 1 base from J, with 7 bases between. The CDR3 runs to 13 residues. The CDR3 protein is CASSSQANTEAFF. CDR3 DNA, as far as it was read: TGTGCCAGCAGCTCCCAGGCGAACACTGAA. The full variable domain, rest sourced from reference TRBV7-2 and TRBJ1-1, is GAGVSQSPSNKVTEKGKDVELRCDPISGHTALYWYRQSLGQGLEFLIYFQGNSAPDKSGLPSDRFSAERTGGSVSTLTIQRTQQEDSAVYLCASSSQANTEAFFGQGTRLTVV.

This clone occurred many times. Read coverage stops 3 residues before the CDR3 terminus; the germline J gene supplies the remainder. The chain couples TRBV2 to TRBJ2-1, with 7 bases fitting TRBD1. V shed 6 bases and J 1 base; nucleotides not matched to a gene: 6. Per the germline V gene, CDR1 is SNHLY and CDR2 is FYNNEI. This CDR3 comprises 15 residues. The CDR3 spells CASRVDRESYNEQFF. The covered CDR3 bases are TGTGCCAGCAGGGTCGACAGGGAATCCTACAATGAG.

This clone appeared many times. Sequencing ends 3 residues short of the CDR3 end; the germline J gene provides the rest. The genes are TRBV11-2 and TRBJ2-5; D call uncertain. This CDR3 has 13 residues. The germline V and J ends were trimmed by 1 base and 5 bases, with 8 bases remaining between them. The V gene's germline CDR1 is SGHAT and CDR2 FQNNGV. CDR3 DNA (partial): TGTGCCAGCAGCTTAGTTCCCAGGGAGACC. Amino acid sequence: CASSLVPRET. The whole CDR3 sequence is CASSLVPRETQYF.

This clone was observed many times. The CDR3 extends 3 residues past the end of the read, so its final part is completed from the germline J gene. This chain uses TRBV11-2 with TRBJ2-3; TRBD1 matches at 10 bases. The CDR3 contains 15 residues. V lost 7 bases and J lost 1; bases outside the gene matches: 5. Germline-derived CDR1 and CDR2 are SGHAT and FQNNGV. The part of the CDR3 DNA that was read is TGTGCCAGCAACCGACAGGGGGCAGGCACAGATACG. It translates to CASNRQGAGTDT. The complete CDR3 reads CASNRQGAGTDTQYF.

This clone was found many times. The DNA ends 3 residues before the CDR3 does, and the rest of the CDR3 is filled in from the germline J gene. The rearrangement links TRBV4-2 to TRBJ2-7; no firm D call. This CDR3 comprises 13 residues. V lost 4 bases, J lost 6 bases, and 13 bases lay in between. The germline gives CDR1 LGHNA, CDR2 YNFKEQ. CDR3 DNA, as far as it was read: TGTGCCAGCAGCCCTGAGCTATTCGGCGAG. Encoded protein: CASSPELFGE. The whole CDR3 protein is CASSPELFGEQYF.

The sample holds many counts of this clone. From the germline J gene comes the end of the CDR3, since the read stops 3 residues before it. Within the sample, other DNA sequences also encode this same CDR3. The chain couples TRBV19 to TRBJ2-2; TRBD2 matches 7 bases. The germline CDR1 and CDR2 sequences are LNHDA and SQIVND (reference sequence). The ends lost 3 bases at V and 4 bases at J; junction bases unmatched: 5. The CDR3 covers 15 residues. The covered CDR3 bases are TGTGCCAGTAGTATGGGTGGCGGGGGCACCGGGGAG. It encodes CASSMGGGGTGE. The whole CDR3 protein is CASSMGGGGTGELFF. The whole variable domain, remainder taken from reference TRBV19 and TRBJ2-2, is DGGITQSPKYLFRKEGQNVTLSCEQNLNHDAMYWYRQDPGQGLRLIYYSQIVNDFQKGDIAEGYSVSREKKESFPLTVTSAQKNPTAFYLCASSMGGGGTGELFFGEGSRLTVL.

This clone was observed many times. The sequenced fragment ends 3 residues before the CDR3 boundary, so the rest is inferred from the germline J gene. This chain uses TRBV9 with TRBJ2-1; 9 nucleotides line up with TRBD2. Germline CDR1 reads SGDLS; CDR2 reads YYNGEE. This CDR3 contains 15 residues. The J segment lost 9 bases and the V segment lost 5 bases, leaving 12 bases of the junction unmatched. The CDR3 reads CASSDEREDLGEQFF. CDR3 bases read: TGTGCCAGCAGTGACGAGCGGGAGGACCTCGGTGAG.

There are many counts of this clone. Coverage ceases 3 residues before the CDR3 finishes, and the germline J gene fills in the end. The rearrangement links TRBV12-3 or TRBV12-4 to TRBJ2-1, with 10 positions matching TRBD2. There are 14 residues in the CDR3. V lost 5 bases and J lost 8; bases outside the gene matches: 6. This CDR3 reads CASSPRLAGDEQFF. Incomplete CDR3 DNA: TGTGCCAGCAGTCCCCGGCTAGCGGGAGATGAG.

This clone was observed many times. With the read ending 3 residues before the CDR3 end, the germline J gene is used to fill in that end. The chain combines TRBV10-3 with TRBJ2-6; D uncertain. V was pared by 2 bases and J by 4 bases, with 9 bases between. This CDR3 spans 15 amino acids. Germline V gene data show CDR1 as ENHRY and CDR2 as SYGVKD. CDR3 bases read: TGTGCCATCAGTGAGCCCGCTAAGGGGGCCAACGTC. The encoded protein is CAISEPAKGANV. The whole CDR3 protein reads CAISEPAKGANVLTF.

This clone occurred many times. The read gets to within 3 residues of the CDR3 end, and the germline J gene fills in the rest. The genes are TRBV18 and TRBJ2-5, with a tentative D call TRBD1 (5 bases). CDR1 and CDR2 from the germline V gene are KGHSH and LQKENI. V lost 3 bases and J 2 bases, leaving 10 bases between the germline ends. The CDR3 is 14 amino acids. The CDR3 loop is CASSPRTYQETQYF. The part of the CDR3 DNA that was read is TGTGCCAGCTCACCTAGGACATATCAAGAGACC. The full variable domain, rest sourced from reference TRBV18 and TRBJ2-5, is NAGVMQNPRHLVRRRGQEARLRCSPMKGHSHVYWYRQLPEEGLKFMVYLQKENIIDESGMPKERFSAEFPKEGPSILRIQQVVRGDSAAYFCASSPRTYQETQYFGPGTRLLVL.

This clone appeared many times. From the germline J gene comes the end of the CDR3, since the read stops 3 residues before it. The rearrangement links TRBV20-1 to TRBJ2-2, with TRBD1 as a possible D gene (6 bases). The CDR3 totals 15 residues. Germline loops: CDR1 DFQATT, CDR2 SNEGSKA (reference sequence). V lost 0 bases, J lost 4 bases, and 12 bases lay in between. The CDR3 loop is CSARDGQRPTGELFF. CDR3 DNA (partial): TGCAGTGCTAGAGACGGACAGAGACCCACCGGGGAG.

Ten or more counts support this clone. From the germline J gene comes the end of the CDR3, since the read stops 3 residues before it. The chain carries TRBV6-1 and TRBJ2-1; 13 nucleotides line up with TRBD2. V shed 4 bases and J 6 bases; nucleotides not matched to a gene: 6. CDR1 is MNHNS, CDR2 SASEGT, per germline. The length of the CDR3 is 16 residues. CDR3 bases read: TGTGCCAGCAGTGCCTTGACTAGCGGGAGGCGCAATGAG. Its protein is CASSALTSGRRNE. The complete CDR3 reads CASSALTSGRRNEQFF.

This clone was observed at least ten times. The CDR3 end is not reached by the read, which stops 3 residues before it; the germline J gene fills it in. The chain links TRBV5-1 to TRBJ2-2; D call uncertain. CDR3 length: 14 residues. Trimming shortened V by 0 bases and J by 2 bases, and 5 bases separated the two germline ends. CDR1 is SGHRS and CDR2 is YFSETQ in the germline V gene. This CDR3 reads CASSLVTNTGELFF. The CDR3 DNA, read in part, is TGCGCCAGCAGCTTGGTGACTAACACCGGGGAG. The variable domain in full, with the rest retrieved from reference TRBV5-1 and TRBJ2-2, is KAGVTQTPRYLIKTRGQQVTLSCSPISGHRSVSWYQQTPGQGLQFLFEYFSETQRNKGNFPGRFSGRQFSNSRSEMNVSTLELGDSALYLCASSLVTNTGELFFGEGSRLTVL.

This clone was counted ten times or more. CDR3 DNA (partial): TGCAGTGCTAGAATGGGGACAAACTACGAG. As protein: CSARMGTNYE. The complete CDR3 protein is CSARMGTNYEQYF. This chain joins TRBV20-1 and TRBJ2-7; tentatively, D is TRBD1 (6 bases). The read comes to an end 3 residues before the CDR3 does, leaving the germline J gene to fill in the end. This CDR3 spans 13 amino acids. Germline CDR1 and CDR2: DFQATT and SNEGSKA (reference sequence). Between the trimmed V and J ends, which lost 2 bases and 3 bases, there was a span of 11 bases.